This T cell receptor beta chain emerged from a study of T cell repertoires in cytomegalovirus infection. Turning to the study itself: A matching HLA type, together with CMV infection, was signaled by public TCR beta signatures.

This clonotype was counted at least ten times. TCRdb fed the reads into MiXCR, producing one record per CDR3 protein. The sample has 300,000 to 400,000 distinct CDR3 sequences, roughly 18% seen once; the top ten hold 7.5% to 9%. CDR3 size: 11 residues. The V end was cut by 3 bases, the J end by 13 bases, with 10 bases between. The germline V gene has CDR1 SGHVS and CDR2 FQNEAQ. What was sequenced was PBMCs. J is TRBJ2-1 and V is TRBV7-8; D possibly matches TRBD1 or TRBD2 (5 bases each). The receptor was isolated from a human donor in good health (CMV status not recorded). Some clones in this sample may be carry-over from other donors' samples. CDR3 in DNA: TGTGCCAGCAGCTTCAGGGACCGCCAGTTCTTC. Its protein is CASSFRDRQFF.